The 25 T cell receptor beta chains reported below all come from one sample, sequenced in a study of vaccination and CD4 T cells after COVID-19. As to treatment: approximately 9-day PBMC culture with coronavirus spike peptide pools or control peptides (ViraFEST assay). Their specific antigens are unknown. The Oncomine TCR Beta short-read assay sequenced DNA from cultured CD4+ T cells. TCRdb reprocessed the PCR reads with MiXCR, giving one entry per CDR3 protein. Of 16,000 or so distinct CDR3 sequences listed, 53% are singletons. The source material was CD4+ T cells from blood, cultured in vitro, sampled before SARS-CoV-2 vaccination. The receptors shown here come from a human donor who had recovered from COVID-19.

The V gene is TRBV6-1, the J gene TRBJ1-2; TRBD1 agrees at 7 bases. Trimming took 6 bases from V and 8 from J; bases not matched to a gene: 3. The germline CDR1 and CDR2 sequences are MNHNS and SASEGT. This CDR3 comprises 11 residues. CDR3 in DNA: TGTGCCAGCAGCGCAGGGGGAGGCTACACCTTC. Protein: CASSAGGGYTF.

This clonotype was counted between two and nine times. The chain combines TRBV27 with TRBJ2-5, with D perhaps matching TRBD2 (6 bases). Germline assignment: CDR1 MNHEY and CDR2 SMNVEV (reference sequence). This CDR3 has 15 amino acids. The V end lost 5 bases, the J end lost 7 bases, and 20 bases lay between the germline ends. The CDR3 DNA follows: TGTGCCAGCAGTGCCTTACGGGACTCCGGAATGACCCAGTACTTC. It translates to CASSALRDSGMTQYF.

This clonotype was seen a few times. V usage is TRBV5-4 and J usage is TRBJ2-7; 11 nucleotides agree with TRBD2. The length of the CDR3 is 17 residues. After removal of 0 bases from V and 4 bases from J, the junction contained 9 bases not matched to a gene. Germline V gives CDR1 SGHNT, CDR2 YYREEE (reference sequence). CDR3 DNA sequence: TGTGCCAGCAGCTTGGGTAGCGGGAGGGCGAAGGGTTACGAGCAGTACTTC. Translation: CASSLGSGRAKGYEQYF. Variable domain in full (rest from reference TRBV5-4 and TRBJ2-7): ETGVTQSPTHLIKTRGQQVTLRCSSQSGHNTVSWYQQALGQGPQFIFQYYREEENGRGNFPPRFSGLQFPNYSSELNVNALELDDSALYLCASSLGSGRAKGYEQYFGPGTRLTVT.

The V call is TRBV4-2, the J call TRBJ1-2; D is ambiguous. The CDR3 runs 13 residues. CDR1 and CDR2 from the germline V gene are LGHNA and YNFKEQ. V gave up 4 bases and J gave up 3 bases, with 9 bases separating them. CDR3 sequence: CASSPRIDYGYTF. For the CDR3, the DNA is TGTGCCAGCAGCCCCCGGATTGACTATGGCTACACCTTC.

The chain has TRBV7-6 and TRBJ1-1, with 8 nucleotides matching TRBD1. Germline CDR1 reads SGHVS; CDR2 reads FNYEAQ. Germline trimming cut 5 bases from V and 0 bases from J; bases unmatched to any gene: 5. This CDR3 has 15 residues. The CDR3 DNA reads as TGTGCCAGCAGCCGGACAGGGAACATGAACACTGAAGCTTTCTTT. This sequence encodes CASSRTGNMNTEAFF.

CDR3 bases: TGTGCCAGCTCTCCAGCGGGAGGGCAAGAGACCCAGTACTTC. The encoded protein is CASSPAGGQETQYF. This chain joins TRBV18 and TRBJ2-5; 10 bases agree with TRBD2. Per the germline V gene, CDR1 is KGHSH and CDR2 is LQKENI. This CDR3 comprises 14 residues. Trimming at V came to 6 bases and at J to 2 bases, leaving 3 bases not matched to a gene.

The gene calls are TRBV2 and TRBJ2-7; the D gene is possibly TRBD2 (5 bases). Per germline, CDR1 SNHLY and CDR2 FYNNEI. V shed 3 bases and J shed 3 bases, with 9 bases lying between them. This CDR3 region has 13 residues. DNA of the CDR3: TGTGCCAGCAGTGACGACGGGAACTACGAGCAGTACTTC. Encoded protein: CASSDDGNYEQYF. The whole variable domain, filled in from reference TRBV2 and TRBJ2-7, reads EPEVTQTPSHQVTQMGQEVILRCVPISNHLYFYWYRQILGQKVEFLVSFYNNEISEKSEIFDDQFSVERPDGSNFTLKIRSTKLEDSAMYFCASSDDGNYEQYFGPGTRLTVT.

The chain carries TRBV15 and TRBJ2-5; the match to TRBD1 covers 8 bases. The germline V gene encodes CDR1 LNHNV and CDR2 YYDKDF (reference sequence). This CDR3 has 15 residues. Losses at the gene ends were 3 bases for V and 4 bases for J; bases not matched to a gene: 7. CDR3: CATSRYFDRGETQYF. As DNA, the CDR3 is TGTGCCACCAGCAGGTATTTCGACAGGGGAGAGACCCAGTACTTC.

The CDR3 here is CASSEVILAGIYNEQFF. The CDR3 DNA reads as TGTGCCAGCAGTGAAGTCATCTTAGCGGGAATCTACAATGAGCAGTTCTTC. The chain links TRBV6-1 to TRBJ2-1, with 8 bases that match TRBD2. Losses at the gene ends were 1 base for V and 3 bases for J; bases not matched to a gene: 8. The CDR3 extends over 17 amino acids. Germline lookup yields CDR1 MNHNS and CDR2 SASEGT.

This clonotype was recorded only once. CDR3 in amino acids: CASSLPDRGYGYTF. Written as DNA, the CDR3 is TGTGCCAGCAGCTTACCCGACAGGGGCTATGGCTACACCTTC. The rearrangement links TRBV7-2 to TRBJ1-2; 8 bases match TRBD1. J gave up 4 bases and V 2 bases, and 3 bases lay outside the gene matches. Germline V gene sequence: CDR1 SGHTA, CDR2 FQGNSA. The CDR3 consists of 14 residues.

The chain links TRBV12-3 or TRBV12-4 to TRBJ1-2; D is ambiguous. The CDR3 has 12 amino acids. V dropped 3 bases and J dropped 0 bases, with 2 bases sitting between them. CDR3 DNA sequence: TGTGCCAGCAGTTTTTCTAACTATGGCTACACCTTC. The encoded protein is CASSFSNYGYTF.

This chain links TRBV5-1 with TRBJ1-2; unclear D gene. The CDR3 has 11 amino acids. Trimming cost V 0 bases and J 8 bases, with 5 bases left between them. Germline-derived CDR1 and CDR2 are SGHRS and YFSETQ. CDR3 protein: CASSLALGYTF. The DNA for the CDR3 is TGCGCCAGCAGCTTGGCCCTGGGCTACACCTTC.

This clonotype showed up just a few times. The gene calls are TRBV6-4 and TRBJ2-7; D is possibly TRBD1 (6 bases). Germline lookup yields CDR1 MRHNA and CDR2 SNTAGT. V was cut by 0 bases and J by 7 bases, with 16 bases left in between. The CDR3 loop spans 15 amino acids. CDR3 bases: TGTGCCAGCAGTGACTCCCCAGGGGATCTGGGGGAGCAGTACTTC. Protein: CASSDSPGDLGEQYF.

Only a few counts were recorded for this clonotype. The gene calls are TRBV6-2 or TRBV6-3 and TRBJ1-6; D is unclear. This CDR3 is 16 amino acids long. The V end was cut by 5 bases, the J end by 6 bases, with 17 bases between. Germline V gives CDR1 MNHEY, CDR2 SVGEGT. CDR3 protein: CASSPPTPPFNSPLHF. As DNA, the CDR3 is TGTGCCAGCAGTCCCCCCACACCGCCTTTTAATTCACCCCTCCACTTT.

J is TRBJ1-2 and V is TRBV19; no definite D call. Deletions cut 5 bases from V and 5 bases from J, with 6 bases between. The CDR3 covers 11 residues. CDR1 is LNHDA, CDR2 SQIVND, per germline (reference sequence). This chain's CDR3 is CASSVYYGYTF. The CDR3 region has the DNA TGTGCCAGTAGTGTATATTATGGCTACACCTTC.

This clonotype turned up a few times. CDR3 region: CASSFLRAGETQYF. In DNA, the CDR3 is TGTGCCAGCAGCTTCCTCAGGGCCGGGGAGACCCAGTACTTC. The chain joins TRBV7-9 to TRBJ2-5; possible D gene TRBD1, 5 bases. This CDR3 comprises 14 residues. From germline, CDR1 is SEHNR and CDR2 FQNEAQ (reference sequence). V lost 3 bases, J lost 5 bases, and 13 bases lay in between. The complete variable domain, with remaining parts taken from reference TRBV7-9 and TRBJ2-5, reads DTGVSQNPRHKITKRGQNVTFRCDPISEHNRLYWYRQTLGQGPEFLTYFQNEAQLEKSRLLSDRFSAERPKGSFSTLEIQRTEQGDSAMYLCASSFLRAGETQYFGPGTRLLVL.

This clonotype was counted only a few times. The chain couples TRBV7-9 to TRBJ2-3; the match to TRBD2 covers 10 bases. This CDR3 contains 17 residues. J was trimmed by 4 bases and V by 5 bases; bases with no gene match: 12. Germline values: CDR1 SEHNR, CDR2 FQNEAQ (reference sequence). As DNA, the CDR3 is TGTGCCAGCAGCCAAAGTGGACTAGCGGAATCCTCAGATACGCAGTATTTT. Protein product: CASSQSGLAESSDTQYF. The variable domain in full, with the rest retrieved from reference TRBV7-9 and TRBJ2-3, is DTGVSQNPRHKITKRGQNVTFRCDPISEHNRLYWYRQTLGQGPEFLTYFQNEAQLEKSRLLSDRFSAERPKGSFSTLEIQRTEQGDSAMYLCASSQSGLAESSDTQYFGPGTRLTVL.

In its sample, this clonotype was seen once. CDR3: CSARVQGQGKKTQYF. The CDR3 nucleotides read TGCAGTGCTAGAGTCCAGGGACAGGGGAAAAAGACCCAGTACTTC. V is TRBV20-1 and J is TRBJ2-5, with 10 bases fitting TRBD1. Germline lookup yields CDR1 DFQATT and CDR2 SNEGSKA (reference sequence). CDR3 size: 15 residues. V was pared by 1 base and J by 6 bases, with 8 bases of the junction left unmatched.

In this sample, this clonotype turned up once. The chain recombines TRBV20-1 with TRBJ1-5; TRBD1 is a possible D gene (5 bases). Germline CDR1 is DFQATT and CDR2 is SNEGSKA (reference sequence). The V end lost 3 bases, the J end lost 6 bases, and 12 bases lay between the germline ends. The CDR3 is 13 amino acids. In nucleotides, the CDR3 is TGCAGTGCTAGTGGGTTCAGGGCTCAGCCCCAGCATTTT. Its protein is CSASGFRAQPQHF.

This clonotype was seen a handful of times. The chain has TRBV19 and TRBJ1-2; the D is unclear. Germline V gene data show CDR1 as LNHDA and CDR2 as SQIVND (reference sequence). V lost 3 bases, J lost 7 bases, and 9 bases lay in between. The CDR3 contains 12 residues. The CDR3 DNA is TGTGCCAGTAGTATTCGGGATGCTGGCTACACCTTC. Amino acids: CASSIRDAGYTF. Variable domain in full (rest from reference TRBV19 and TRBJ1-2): DGGITQSPKYLFRKEGQNVTLSCEQNLNHDAMYWYRQDPGQGLRLIYYSQIVNDFQKGDIAEGYSVSREKKESFPLTVTSAQKNPTAFYLCASSIRDAGYTFGSGTRLTVV.

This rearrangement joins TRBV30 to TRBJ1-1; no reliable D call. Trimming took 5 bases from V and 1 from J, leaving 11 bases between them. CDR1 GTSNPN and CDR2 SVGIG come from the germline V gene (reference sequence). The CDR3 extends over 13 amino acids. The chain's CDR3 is CAWQKAENTEAFF. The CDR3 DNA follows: TGTGCCTGGCAAAAGGCGGAGAACACTGAAGCTTTCTTT.

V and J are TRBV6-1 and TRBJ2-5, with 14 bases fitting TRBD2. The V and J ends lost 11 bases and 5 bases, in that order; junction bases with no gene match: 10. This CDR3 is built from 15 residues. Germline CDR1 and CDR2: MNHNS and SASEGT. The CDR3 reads CAVTGLAGVGETQYF. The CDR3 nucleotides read TGTGCCGTAACGGGACTAGCGGGAGTGGGTGAGACCCAGTACTTC.

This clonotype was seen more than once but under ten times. The CDR3 protein is CASSEVSGRSYNSPLHF. Written as DNA, the CDR3 is TGTGCCAGCAGTGAAGTGTCAGGGAGGTCCTATAATTCACCCCTCCACTTT. V gene TRBV2 combines with J gene TRBJ1-6, with a tentative D call TRBD1 (5 bases). Germline V gene lookup returns CDR1 SNHLY and CDR2 FYNNEI. The germline V and J ends were trimmed by 1 base and 1 base, with 11 bases remaining between them. The CDR3 is 17 amino acids.

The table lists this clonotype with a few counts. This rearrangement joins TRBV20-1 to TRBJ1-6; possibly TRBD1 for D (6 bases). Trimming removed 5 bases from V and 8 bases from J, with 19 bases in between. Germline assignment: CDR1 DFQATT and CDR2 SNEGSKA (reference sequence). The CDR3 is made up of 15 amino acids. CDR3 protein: CSAHLGGRDHSPLHF. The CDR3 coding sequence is TGCAGTGCTCATTTAGGGGGGAGGGACCATTCACCCCTCCACTTT.

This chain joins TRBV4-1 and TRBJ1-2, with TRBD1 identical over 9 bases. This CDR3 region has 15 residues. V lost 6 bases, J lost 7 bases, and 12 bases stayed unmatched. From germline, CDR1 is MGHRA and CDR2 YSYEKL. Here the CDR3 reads CASRPTGTGTAGYTF. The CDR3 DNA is TGCGCCAGCAGACCGACCGGGACAGGGACGGCTGGCTACACCTTC.